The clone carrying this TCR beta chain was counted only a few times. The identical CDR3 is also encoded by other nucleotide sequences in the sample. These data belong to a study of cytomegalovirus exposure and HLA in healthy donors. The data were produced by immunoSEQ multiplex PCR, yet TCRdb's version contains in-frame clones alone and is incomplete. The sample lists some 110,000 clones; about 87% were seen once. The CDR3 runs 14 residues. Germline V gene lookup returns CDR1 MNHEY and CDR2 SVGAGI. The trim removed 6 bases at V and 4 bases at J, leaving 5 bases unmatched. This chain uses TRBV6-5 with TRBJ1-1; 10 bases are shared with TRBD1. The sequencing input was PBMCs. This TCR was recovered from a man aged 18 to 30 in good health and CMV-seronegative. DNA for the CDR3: TGTGCCAGCAGCCGGACAGGGGGATCCACTGAAGCTTTCTTT. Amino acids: CASSRTGGSTEAFF.